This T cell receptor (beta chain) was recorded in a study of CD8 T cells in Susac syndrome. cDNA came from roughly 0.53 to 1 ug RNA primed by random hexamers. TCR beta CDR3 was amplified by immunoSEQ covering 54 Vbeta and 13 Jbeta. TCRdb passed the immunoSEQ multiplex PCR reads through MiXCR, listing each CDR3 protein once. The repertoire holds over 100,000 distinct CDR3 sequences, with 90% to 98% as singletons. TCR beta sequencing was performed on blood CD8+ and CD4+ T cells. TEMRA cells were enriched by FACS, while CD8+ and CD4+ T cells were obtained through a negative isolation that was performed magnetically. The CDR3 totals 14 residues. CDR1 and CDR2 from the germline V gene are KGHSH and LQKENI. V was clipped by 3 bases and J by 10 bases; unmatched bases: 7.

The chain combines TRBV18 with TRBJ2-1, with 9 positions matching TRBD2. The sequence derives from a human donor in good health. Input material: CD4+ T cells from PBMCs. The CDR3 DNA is TGTGCCAGCTCACCCCCGACTAGCGGCGTGGAGCAGTTCTTC. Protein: CASSPPTSGVEQFF.